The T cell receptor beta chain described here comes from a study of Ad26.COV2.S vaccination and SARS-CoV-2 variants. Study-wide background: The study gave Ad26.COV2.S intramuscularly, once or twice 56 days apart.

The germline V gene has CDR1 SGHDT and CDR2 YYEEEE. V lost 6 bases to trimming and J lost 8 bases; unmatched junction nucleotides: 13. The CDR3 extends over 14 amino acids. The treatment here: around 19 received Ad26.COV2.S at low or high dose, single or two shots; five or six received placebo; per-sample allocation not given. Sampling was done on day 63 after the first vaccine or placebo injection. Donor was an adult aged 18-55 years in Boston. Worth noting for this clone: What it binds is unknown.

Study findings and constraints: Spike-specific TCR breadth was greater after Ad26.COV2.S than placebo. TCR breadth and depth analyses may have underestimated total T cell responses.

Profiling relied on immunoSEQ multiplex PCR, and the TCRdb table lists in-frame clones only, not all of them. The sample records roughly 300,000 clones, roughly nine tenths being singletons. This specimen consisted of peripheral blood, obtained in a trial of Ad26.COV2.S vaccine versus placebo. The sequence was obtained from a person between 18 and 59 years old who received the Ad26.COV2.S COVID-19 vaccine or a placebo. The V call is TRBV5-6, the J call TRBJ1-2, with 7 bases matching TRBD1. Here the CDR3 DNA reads TGTGCCAGCAACCACCTAACAGGGGCTTGGGGCTACACCTTC. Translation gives CASNHLTGAWGYTF.